Shown below are 10 T cell receptor beta chains from a single sample sequenced in a study of control samples from healthy donors and cancer patients. Method: immunoSEQ multiplex PCR; TCRdb's copy keeps in-frame clones and lacks some. This sample has about 160,000 clones, with approximately 90% found just once. What was sequenced was blood. These receptor sequences come from a young man in good health.

The genes are TRBV24-1 and TRBJ1-2, with D possibly matching TRBD1 (6 bases). V was cut by 8 bases and J by 6 bases, with 15 bases left in between. The CDR3 contains 13 residues. The germline gives CDR1 KGHDR, CDR2 SFDVKD. In nucleotides, the CDR3 is TGTGCCACCAAAGAATCCGGGGGCAATGGCTACACCTTC. Its protein product is CATKESGGNGYTF.

The chain recombines TRBV13 with TRBJ2-1, with D possibly being TRBD2 (5 bases). V lost 7 bases and J lost 4, with 20 bases in between. CDR1 PRHDT and CDR2 FYEKMQ come from the germline V gene (reference sequence). CDR3 length equals 16 residues. The CDR3 loop reads CASTLRGAEMYNEQFF. The CDR3 DNA is TGTGCCAGCACCCTGAGAGGAGCGGAGATGTACAATGAGCAGTTCTTC.

The chain employs TRBV19 and TRBJ2-2; TRBD2 agrees at 13 bases. The CDR3 totals 18 residues. CDR1 is LNHDA and CDR2 is SQIVND in the germline V gene (reference sequence). V dropped 7 bases and J dropped 1; count of bases not matched to a gene: 9. The CDR3 bases are TGTGCCAGTAAGGGCGGGACTAGCGGGATTCAGAACACCGGGGAGCTGTTTTTT. Translating gives CASKGGTSGIQNTGELFF.

The chain employs TRBV7-9 and TRBJ1-6, with D unclear. Trimming removed 4 bases from V and 10 bases from J, with 11 bases in between. Germline V gene lookup returns CDR1 SEHNR and CDR2 FQNEAQ (reference sequence). The CDR3 is made up of 13 amino acids. The chain's CDR3 is CASSSLLGSPLHF. The CDR3 region has the DNA TGTGCCAGCAGCTCTTTGTTGGGATCACCCCTCCACTTT.

This clone came up once. The chain recombines TRBV5-4 with TRBJ2-1, with 10 bases aligning to TRBD1. J lost 4 bases, V lost 3 bases, and 7 bases had no gene match. CDR3 length: 16 amino acids. CDR1 is SGHNT and CDR2 is YYREEE in the germline V gene (reference sequence). CDR3 sequence: CASSYDRDRGYNEQFF. The CDR3 DNA sequence: TGTGCCAGCAGCTACGACCGGGACAGGGGTTACAATGAGCAGTTCTTC. The whole variable domain, filled in from reference TRBV5-4 and TRBJ2-1, reads ETGVTQSPTHLIKTRGQQVTLRCSSQSGHNTVSWYQQALGQGPQFIFQYYREEENGRGNFPPRFSGLQFPNYSSELNVNALELDDSALYLCASSYDRDRGYNEQFFGPGTRLTVL.

The rearrangement uses TRBV5-1 and TRBJ1-3, with D hard to call. V was cut by 2 bases and J by 0 bases, with 12 bases left in between. Germline CDR1 SGHRS, CDR2 YFSETQ. This CDR3 region has 16 residues. CDR3 bases: TGCGCCAGCAGCTTAGGGCCGGCCAGCTCTGGAAACACCATATATTTT. Translation gives CASSLGPASSGNTIYF.

The chain recombines TRBV6-2 or TRBV6-3 with TRBJ2-1, with 10 bases identical to TRBD2. The CDR3 runs 15 residues. V gave up 4 bases and J gave up 6 bases; unmatched junction bases: 6. Germline CDR1 is MNHEY and CDR2 is SVGEGT. CDR3 in amino acids: CASSSLAGVGNEQFF. In nucleotides, the CDR3 is TGTGCCAGCAGTTCTCTAGCGGGGGTTGGCAATGAGCAGTTCTTC.

The genes are TRBV6-4 and TRBJ2-5; 9 positions match TRBD2. Trimming cost V 4 bases and J 4 bases; bases outside gene matches: 1. The germline V gene has CDR1 MRHNA and CDR2 SNTAGT. The CDR3 totals 13 residues. The CDR3 protein is CASSALAGETQYF. Written as DNA, the CDR3 is TGTGCCAGCAGTGCACTAGCGGGAGAGACCCAGTACTTC.

This sequence joins TRBV29-1 and TRBJ2-5; D remains unclear. V was pared by 7 bases and J by 3 bases, with 12 bases between. Germline lookup yields CDR1 SQVTM and CDR2 ANQGSEA. This CDR3 has 12 residues. The DNA for the CDR3 is TGCAGCGCTATAGGAGTCGAAGAGACCCAGTACTTC. Amino acid sequence: CSAIGVEETQYF.

V usage is TRBV28 and J usage is TRBJ2-2; D gene uncertain. The V and J ends lost 7 bases and 5 bases respectively, with 5 bases between them. CDR3 length: 11 residues. From germline, CDR1 is MDHEN and CDR2 SYDVKM. The CDR3 is CASTVTGELFF. CDR3 nucleotides: TGTGCCAGCACGGTAACCGGGGAGCTGTTTTTT.